The clone carrying this T cell receptor (beta chain) was counted many times. The entry originates in a study of T cells after yellow fever vaccination. At the level of the study: SMART-Seq v4 Ultra Low Input prepared libraries from low-cell fractions.

Germline-derived CDR1 and CDR2 are SNHLY and FYNNEI. V was pared by 11 bases and J by 2 bases, with 6 bases of the junction left unmatched. The CDR3 is made up of 13 amino acids. Each CDR3 protein gets one entry after TCRdb re-called the 5' RACE reads with MiXCR. The table shows approximately 550,000 distinct CDR3 sequences, with around 21% occurring only once. The clonotype was recovered from a man aged 30-40 years who received the YFV17D yellow fever vaccine. The V gene is TRBV2, the J gene TRBJ2-7; 10 bases agree with TRBD1. The sample consisted of PBMCs, taken 15 days after the yellow fever booster vaccination. CDR3 protein: CAGRQGATYEQYF. The CDR3 region has the DNA TGTGCCGGAAGACAGGGGGCAACCTACGAGCAGTACTTC.